Described below is a single TCR beta chain sequence and its context. Its specificity is unknown. Trimming removed 5 bases from V and 4 bases from J, with 21 bases in between. The CDR3 consists of 16 residues. The V gene's germline CDR1 is MDHEN and CDR2 SYDVKM. TCRdb re-called the reads with MiXCR, one entry per CDR3 protein. The sample lists under 150,000 distinct CDR3 sequences, more than 20% seen once, with 34% in the top ten. The entry originates in a study of T cell repertoires in cytomegalovirus infection. Across the whole study: Signatures in public TCR beta sequences pointed to both CMV infection and matching HLA type. General study points: Using cumulative public TCR beta family frequency, the authors identified those who carried CMV together with the relevant HLA. The study found HLA-C-restricted CMV-specific TCR beta clonotypes dominating the ex vivo response.

This clonotype originated in a human donor in good health (CMV status not recorded). Some clones in this sample may be carry-over from other donors' samples. Sequencing was performed on PBMCs, sequenced either directly or after in vitro stimulation (not recorded which). This chain links TRBV28 with TRBJ2-7, with D hard to call. CDR3 DNA: TGTGCCAGCAGTACGCCCCAGGCGACCCCTCAATACGAGCAGTACTTC. It yields the protein CASSTPQATPQYEQYF.